The present T cell receptor (beta chain) was sequenced within a study of response to subunit inactivated influenza vaccine. TCRdb re-called the RT-PCR reads through MiXCR, storing one row per CDR3 protein. This table has approximately 700,000 distinct CDR3 sequences, roughly 14% appearing once. Study findings and constraints: Authors suggested each seasonal influenza vaccination recruits few new T cells.

There are a few counts of this clonotype. Its antigen is currently unknown. This TCR derives from a man over 45 who received an inactivated influenza vaccine. This material consisted of PBMCs from blood, taken 14 to 15 days before vaccination.

CDR3 DNA sequence: TGCGCCAGCAGTACGGAGGGGGGAGCGAATAACTATGGCTACACCTTC. Amino acids: CASSTEGGANNYGYTF. The rearrangement links TRBV5-1 to TRBJ1-2; D might be TRBD1 (6 bases). Trimming left V 5 bases short and J 1 base short, with 18 bases between. The germline CDR1 and CDR2 sequences are SGHRS and YFSETQ. This CDR3 is built from 16 residues.